This T cell receptor (beta chain) was sequenced for a study of T cell changes during pregnancy in multiple sclerosis (dated by TCRdb to the late 2010s). With regard to the full study: In women with multiple sclerosis, the researchers looked at how the T cell repertoire shifted as pregnancy progressed.

Trimming takes 6 bases from V and 4 bases from J, and the germline ends sit 9 bases apart. The CDR3 spans 12 residues, from the cysteine through the phenylalanine. The sequence is cut down to CDR3 DNA, 36 bases in frame from base 1. Via the germline V gene (reference sequence), CDR1 is LNHDA and CDR2 SQIVND. Points on this clone: The antigen it recognizes is unknown. No qualities accompany the bases; no much larger clone lies one base away.

The library came from the immunoSEQ multiplex PCR assay. TCRdb holds this immuneACCESS table with in-frame rearrangements only. Some clones are missing; in checked studies, unresolved V genes explain under half, and the rest has no known cause. The sample table lists more than 50,000 clones, 80% to 90% of them with a count of one. The top ten hold 2% to 3% of the sample. The chain uses TRBV19 and TRBJ1-2; the D gene cannot be named for sure. The source is a female donor with multiple sclerosis, enrolled in a pregnancy study. The sample consisted of peripheral blood, taken in the first trimester of pregnancy. The CDR3 protein: CASRTQRYGYTF. The DNA is as follows: TGTGCCAGTAGAACACAACGCTATGGCTACACCTTC.